Shown below are 2 T cell receptor beta chains from a single sample sequenced in a study of blood T cell repertoires in COVID-19. Sequencing was performed with immunoSEQ multiplex PCR; in TCRdb, only in-frame clones are kept and a portion is missing. The sample holds about 340,000 clones, 80% to 90% seen once. The sequencing sample was made of PBMCs or T cells enriched from blood (not recorded which). Every receptor here comes from a woman aged 40 to 49 with acute COVID-19.

This clone appeared a few times. The chain couples TRBV19 to TRBJ2-5, with 11 nucleotides matching TRBD2. Germline CDR1 reads LNHDA; CDR2 reads SQIVND (reference sequence). CDR3 size: 16 residues. The V segment lost 5 bases and the J segment 2 bases; nucleotides outside the gene matches: 7. The CDR3 sequence: CASSLSSGGIQETQYF. CDR3 bases: TGTGCCAGTAGTTTATCTAGCGGGGGGATACAAGAGACCCAGTACTTC.

This clone was seen just once. The rearrangement links TRBV9 to TRBJ1-6, with no clear D. V shed 3 bases and J shed 1 base, with 8 bases lying between them. The V gene's germline CDR1 is SGDLS and CDR2 YYNGEE. This CDR3 spans 15 amino acids. CDR3 coding DNA: TGTGCCAGCAGCGCCTCGACTTCCTATAATTCACCCCTCCACTTT. It translates to CASSASTSYNSPLHF. The full variable domain, completed using reference TRBV9 and TRBJ1-6, is DSGVTQTPKHLITATGQRVTLRCSPRSGDLSVYWYQQSLDQGLQFLIQYYNGEERAKGNILERFSAQQFPDLHSELNLSSLELGDSALYFCASSASTSYNSPLHFGNGTRLTVT.